The 18 T cell receptor beta chains in this list originate from one sample, sequenced in a study of T cells in Graves' hyperthyroidism and ophthalmopathy. RNA transcripts gave rise to amplified TCR beta CDR3 regions. The TCR CDR3 was amplified in a first-round RT-PCR using the HTBI primer set. One entry per CDR3 protein results from TCRdb running MiXCR on the multiplex PCR reads. The table shows hundreds of thousands of distinct CDR3 sequences, with around 15% occurring only once. Sample: blood. Receptors originate from a woman aged 40 to 50 with Graves' ophthalmopathy.

The genes are TRBV12-3 or TRBV12-4 and TRBJ1-1; no firm D call. V lost 5 bases to trimming and J lost 7 bases, with 14 bases between them. The CDR3 runs 13 residues. CDR3 sequence reads: CASSLGPTVEAFF. The DNA for the CDR3 is TGTGCCAGCAGTCTCGGACCTACCGTTGAAGCTTTCTTT.

In its sample, this clonotype was seen once. With a much larger clone just one base away, this may be a read error. The J gene is TRBJ1-5, the V gene TRBV30, with 8 bases lining up with TRBD1. Germline loops: CDR1 GTSNPN, CDR2 SVGIG (reference sequence). The CDR3 is 17 residues long. CDR3 sequence (DNA): TGTGCCTGGAGTGTTTATAATATTGGGACAGGTGATCAGCTCCAGCATTTT. Translating it yields CAWSVYNIGTGDQLQHF.

This clonotype came up a few times. A read error is possible here, since a much larger clone lies one base away. J is TRBJ1-5 and V is TRBV28; tentatively, D is TRBD1 (5 bases). The CDR3 is 15 amino acids. CDR1 and CDR2 (germline): MDHEN, SYDVKM. Trimming removed 8 bases from V and 3 bases from J, with 17 bases in between. The CDR3 sequence: CASGGDFRHNQPQHF. The CDR3 nucleotides are TGTGCCAGCGGTGGGGACTTCAGACACAATCAGCCCCAGCATTTT.

This clonotype was seen repeatedly, ten times or more. This chain uses TRBV12-3 or TRBV12-4 with TRBJ1-2; 8 positions agree with TRBD1. The CDR3 spans 14 residues. Trimming cost V 3 bases and J 6 bases; bases outside gene matches: 6. This CDR3 reads CASSFSGQGNGYTF. The CDR3 DNA reads as TGTGCCAGCAGTTTTTCCGGACAGGGAAATGGCTACACCTTC.

This clonotype was seen repeatedly, ten times or more. This sequence joins TRBV2 and TRBJ2-5; 11 nucleotides line up with TRBD2. This CDR3 is 17 amino acids long. Per the germline V gene, CDR1 is SNHLY and CDR2 is FYNNEI. With V trimmed by 7 bases and J by 2 bases, 12 bases remained unmatched. CDR3 protein: CASTTGLAGGGQETQYF. CDR3 DNA: TGTGCCAGCACCACTGGGCTAGCGGGAGGAGGACAAGAGACCCAGTACTTC.

This chain joins TRBV5-4 and TRBJ1-6, with unresolved D. The CDR3 has 12 amino acids. Germline CDR1 and CDR2: SGHNT and YYREEE (reference sequence). The V end was cut by 4 bases, the J end by 12 bases, with 11 bases between. Here the CDR3 DNA reads TGTGCCAGCAGCCGCGGGCTTTTACCCCTCCACTTT. Encoded protein: CASSRGLLPLHF.

This clonotype was seen repeatedly, ten times or more. V gene TRBV7-8 combines with J gene TRBJ2-7; D is unresolved. This CDR3 comprises 12 residues. Germline V gives CDR1 SGHVS, CDR2 FQNEAQ. V lost 1 base and J lost 6, with 7 bases in between. CDR3 region: CASSLEDGEQYF. The CDR3 coding sequence is TGTGCCAGCAGCTTAGAGGATGGCGAGCAGTACTTC.

This clonotype came up many times. The V and J genes are TRBV28 and TRBJ2-7; the D is unclear. This CDR3 has 14 residues. Trimming left V 6 bases short and J 1 base short, with 13 bases between. Germline V CDR1 and CDR2: MDHEN, SYDVKM. The CDR3 nucleotides read TGTGCCAGCAGGTCTGACGGGTATTCCTACGAGCAGTACTTC. Protein sequence: CASRSDGYSYEQYF. Full variable domain (missing parts from reference TRBV28 and TRBJ2-7): DVKVTQSSRYLVKRTGEKVFLECVQDMDHENMFWYRQDPGLGLRLIYFSYDVKMKEKGDIPEGYSVSREKKERFSLILESASTNQTSMYLCASRSDGYSYEQYFGPGTRLTVT.

The J gene is TRBJ1-6, the V gene TRBV7-8, with 8 bases fitting TRBD1. The V gene end was trimmed by 6 bases and the J gene end by 10 bases; junction bases not matched to a gene: 8. Germline lookup yields CDR1 SGHVS and CDR2 FQNEAQ. This CDR3 has 14 amino acids. CDR3 nucleotides: TGTGCCAGCAGACCCACAGGGGGAGGATCACCCCTCCACTTT. Protein: CASRPTGGGSPLHF.

This clonotype was counted many times. The rearrangement joins TRBV6-2 or TRBV6-3 to TRBJ2-2; D unclear. V lost 8 bases, J lost 0 bases, and 10 bases lay in between. Germline V gives CDR1 MNHEY, CDR2 SVGEGT. The CDR3 spans 14 residues. In DNA, the CDR3 is TGTGCCAGCGGTAGCTGGGCGAACACCGGGGAGCTGTTTTTT. Translated, it gives CASGSWANTGELFF.

The V and J genes are TRBV28 and TRBJ2-7; D not resolved. The CDR3 covers 13 residues. Germline V lookup: CDR1 MDHEN, CDR2 SYDVKM. The V end lost 3 bases, the J end lost 10 bases, and 16 bases lay between the germline ends. CDR3 sequence (DNA): TGTGCCAGCAGTTTGCTCTCATCGCAAGAACAGTACTTC. Amino acid sequence: CASSLLSSQEQYF.

The table lists this clonotype with many counts. The J gene is TRBJ2-2, the V gene TRBV30, with D possibly TRBD2 on 5 matching bases. Trimming removed 1 base at V and 7 bases at J, with 10 bases between. The CDR3 sequence is 13 residues long. The germline CDR1 and CDR2 sequences are GTSNPN and SVGIG (reference sequence). CDR3 sequence: CAWSAQLGGELFF. The CDR3 DNA sequence: TGTGCCTGGAGTGCCCAACTAGGCGGGGAGCTGTTTTTT.

This clonotype was recorded at least ten times. This chain joins TRBV27 and TRBJ2-7, with D hard to call. The length of the CDR3 is 15 residues. Germline-derived CDR1 and CDR2 are MNHEY and SMNVEV (reference sequence). V dropped 2 bases and J dropped 3 bases, with 14 bases sitting between them. The CDR3 reads CASSLTQAGLYEQYF. The CDR3 bases are TGTGCCAGCAGTTTAACGCAAGCCGGCCTCTACGAGCAGTACTTC.

This clonotype was found many times. CDR3 loop: CASSQGQTQYF. In DNA, the CDR3 is TGTGCCAGCAGCCAGGGACAGACCCAGTACTTC. This rearrangement joins TRBV28 to TRBJ2-5; D may match TRBD1 or TRBD2 (5 bases each). Germline CDR1 and CDR2: MDHEN and SYDVKM. Between the trimmed V and J ends, which lost 6 bases and 6 bases, there was a span of 8 bases. The CDR3 sequence is 11 residues long.

This rearrangement joins TRBV28 to TRBJ2-7; tentative D call: TRBD1 (5 bases). The CDR3 length is 16 residues. Deletions cut 0 bases from V and 4 bases from J, with 16 bases between. The V gene's germline CDR1 is MDHEN and CDR2 SYDVKM. The CDR3 nucleotides are TGTGCCAGCAGTTTATGGGACCCAGGGAAATTTTACGAGCAGTACTTC. Translating gives CASSLWDPGKFYEQYF.

The chain carries TRBV19 and TRBJ2-7, with D possibly being TRBD2 (5 bases). V lost 7 bases and J lost 2, with 30 bases in between. Germline loops: CDR1 LNHDA, CDR2 SQIVND (reference sequence). This CDR3 is 19 amino acids long. DNA of the CDR3: TGTGCCAGTACAGAGTCGACGGGAAATGGTCGGAGGCCCCCCTACGAGCAGTACTTC. The encoded protein is CASTESTGNGRRPPYEQYF.

This clonotype was detected ten times or more. This sequence joins TRBV7-2 and TRBJ2-7, with a tentative D call TRBD2 (8 bases). From germline, CDR1 is SGHTA and CDR2 FQGNSA. This CDR3 has 15 residues. Trimming took 5 bases from V and 2 from J, leaving 16 bases between them. CDR3 amino acids: CASSPGGDSTYEQYF. The CDR3 DNA follows: TGTGCCAGCAGCCCGGGGGGGGACAGTACCTACGAGCAGTACTTC.

This sequence joins TRBV5-1 and TRBJ2-7, with 12 nucleotides matching TRBD2. Trimming removed 4 bases from V and 6 bases from J; junction bases left unmatched: 8. Germline V CDR1 and CDR2: SGHRS, YFSETQ. CDR3 length: 15 residues. CDR3 nucleotide sequence: TGCGCCAGCAGCATTCAACTAGCGGGAGGATCCGAGCAGTACTTC. It translates to CASSIQLAGGSEQYF.